A single T cell receptor (beta chain) is shown here with its context. Its antigen target is currently unknown. Within one base of it there is no much larger clone, and no base qualities were kept. The data originate from a study of blood T cell repertoires in COVID-19 (dated by TCRdb to 2020 to 2021). For the wider study: Samples covering the acute and convalescent phases of COVID-19 were provided by collaborators in the United States, Italy and Spain. Samples came from the ongoing ImmuneRACE study (first 160 participants) plus 1,254 subjects from 6 global collaborators. The material from the prospective study consisted of cDNA or gDNA derived from T cells, B-cell-depleted T cells, or PBMCs. Where available, HLA class I and class II types were taken from metadata supplied by the sample provider and were not determined by assay-based typing. Sample metadata almost always included a de-identified subject ID, COVID-19 status, age in years and sex. The repertoires were released in a freely available public database intended as a resource for research on the immune response to SARS-CoV-2. Deeply sampled blood TCRbeta repertoires from subjects exposed to, actively infected with, or recovered from COVID-19 were included in the dataset. General conclusions and limits of the study: The quantity of clinical and demographic metadata differed by source and by participant and was supplied without curation.

The immunoSEQ Assay, a bias-controlled multiplex PCR, was used to amplify TCRbeta CDR3 regions from genomic DNA. Per the authors' processing: The number of nucleated cells in each sample was estimated by amplification of reference gene primers within the assay. To quantify the absolute abundance of each unique TCRbeta CDR3 rearrangement, sequence reads were collapsed and filtered. Productive Simpson clonality was computed per sample as the square root of Simpson's diversity index over productive rearrangements. As stored in TCRdb, this immuneACCESS dataset retains in-frame rearrangements with V and J assigned. A fraction of the clones does not appear; measured against another copy, unresolved V genes explain less than half of the discrepancy, and the remainder lacks a known reason. D and trimming were read from the DNA, whereas the V and J calls and clone size are those reported in that table. The sample has 300,000 to 450,000 clones on record, approximately 81% of them singletons. The top ten clones comprise 3% to 4% of the sample.

The collaborating institutions used their own protocols to collect whole blood in K2EDTA tubes. For TCRbeta analysis, collaborators shipped samples in one of three forms: frozen whole blood, isolated PBMCs, or DNA extracted from either of those sample types. The sequence derives from a woman between 18 and 30 years old with acute or convalescent COVID-19. The sample consisted of peripheral blood.

The DNA sequence is as follows: TGTGCCAGCAGCCTAGCGGGAGGCACAGATACGCAGTATTTT. This translates into CASSLAGGTDTQYF. The V and J segments used are TRBV14 and TRBJ2-3, with 9 middle bases fitting TRBD2. From a lookup of the germline V gene, CDR1 and CDR2 are SGHDN and FVKESK. The CDR3 measures 14 amino acids from cysteine to phenylalanine. The only DNA kept is the CDR3, 42 bases in frame from the first base. Trimmed from V: 4 bases; trimmed from J: 1 base; junction bases lacking a gene match: 0.